These 25 T cell receptor beta chains share one sample of origin, sequenced in a study of T-cell memory formation after mild COVID-19. MiXCR, run by TCRdb on the 5' RACE reads, gives a single entry per CDR3 protein. The table has around 220,000 distinct CDR3 sequences, around 15% seen once. Sequencing input: PBMCs or a T cell subset sorted from them (not recorded which). Receptors were obtained from a man aged 18-30 years who had mild COVID-19 (a few samples of this study predate the infection). Cell type and time point are not known.

The chain links TRBV6-2 or TRBV6-3 to TRBJ2-7, with D possibly being TRBD2 (5 bases). Looked up from germline, CDR1 is MNHEY and CDR2 is SVGEGT. The ends were cut back, 6 bases at V and 3 bases at J, with 15 bases in the middle. The CDR3 length is 14 residues. The CDR3 region has the DNA TGTGCCAGCAGCAGCGCAAGGAGGAACTACGAGCAGTACGTC. Translating it yields CASSSARRNYEQYV.

This clonotype has more than one count but fewer than ten. The chain joins TRBV12-3 or TRBV12-4 to TRBJ2-1; D is ambiguous. This CDR3 is 12 amino acids long. V lost 3 bases and J lost 8, with 8 bases in between. CDR3 region: CASSFTTDEQFF. The CDR3 nucleotides read TGTGCCAGCAGTTTTACGACGGATGAGCAGTTCTTC.

The chain has TRBV29-1 and TRBJ2-2; 7 bases are shared with TRBD2. CDR1 and CDR2 (germline): SQVTM, ANQGSEA. The CDR3 spans 15 residues. With V trimmed by 6 bases and J by 5 bases, 12 bases remained unmatched. This chain's CDR3 is CSVAKGRGRTGELFF. The CDR3 DNA reads TGCAGCGTCGCCAAGGGGAGGGGACGGACCGGGGAGCTGTTTTTT.

This clonotype turned up a few times. V gene TRBV20-1 combines with J gene TRBJ1-5; tentative D call: TRBD1 (5 bases). The CDR3 length is 13 residues. Germline CDR1 is DFQATT and CDR2 is SNEGSKA (reference sequence). V was cut by 5 bases and J by 4 bases, with 12 bases left in between. The CDR3 sequence is CSAAGTGNQPQHF. CDR3 DNA sequence: TGCAGTGCTGCCGGGACGGGGAATCAGCCCCAGCATTTT.

DNA for the CDR3: TGTGCCAGCAGTTTCGGCGGGACAGGGGGAAACATTCAGTACTTC. Its translation: CASSFGGTGGNIQYF. The rearrangement joins TRBV27 to TRBJ2-4, with 11 bases aligning to TRBD1. The germline V gene has CDR1 MNHEY and CDR2 SMNVEV (reference sequence). J gave up 6 bases and V 3 bases, and 4 bases lay outside the gene matches. CDR3 length equals 15 residues.

The chain has TRBV27 and TRBJ2-1; tentatively, D is TRBD1 or TRBD2 (6 bases each). Trimming removed 6 bases at V and 6 bases at J, with 12 bases between. This CDR3 comprises 13 residues. Germline loops: CDR1 MNHEY, CDR2 SMNVEV (reference sequence). CDR3 nucleotide sequence: TGTGCCAGCAGAAGGGGGGCCGGCAATGAGCAGTTCTTC. Its translation is CASRRGAGNEQFF.

This chain links TRBV7-2 with TRBJ1-3, with no clear D. V lost 7 bases, J lost 0 bases, and 7 bases lay in between. The CDR3 is 13 residues long. Looked up from germline, CDR1 is SGHTA and CDR2 is FQGNSA. CDR3 DNA: TGTGCCAGCACCCCCGGCTCTGGAAACACCATATATTTT. Its protein product is CASTPGSGNTIYF.

This clonotype was counted only a few times. This rearrangement joins TRBV7-2 to TRBJ1-4, with 8 bases that match TRBD1. CDR3 size: 13 residues. The V gene end was trimmed by 7 bases and the J gene end by 5 bases; junction bases not matched to a gene: 3. Germline V gene data show CDR1 as SGHTA and CDR2 as FQGNSA. This chain's CDR3 is CASKDRVNEKLFF. The CDR3 DNA reads as TGTGCCAGCAAGGACAGGGTAAATGAAAAACTGTTTTTT.

This clonotype has a count of ten or more. V and J are TRBV5-6 and TRBJ2-1; 9 nucleotides align to TRBD1. This CDR3 has 13 residues. The V gene's germline CDR1 is SGHDT and CDR2 YYEEEE. Trimming at V came to 4 bases and at J to 8 bases, leaving 4 bases not matched to a gene. The chain's CDR3 is CASSGTGRDEQFF. The DNA for the CDR3 is TGTGCCAGCAGCGGGACAGGGCGCGATGAGCAGTTCTTC.

The V gene is TRBV7-6, the J gene TRBJ1-5; D ambiguous. In germline, CDR1 is SGHVS, CDR2 FNYEAQ. V was trimmed by 4 bases and J by 4 bases, leaving 11 bases between them. The CDR3 covers 14 residues. The CDR3 DNA reads TGTGCCAGCAGCTCAGGAGAGGCGAATCAGCCCCAGCATTTT. As protein: CASSSGEANQPQHF.

The genes are TRBV7-9 and TRBJ2-7, with 8 bases identical to TRBD1. Germline loops: CDR1 SEHNR, CDR2 FQNEAQ (reference sequence). The trim removed 5 bases at V and 3 bases at J, leaving 15 bases unmatched. The CDR3 has 17 amino acids. The CDR3 loop reads CASSTTLQGALVYEQYV. The CDR3 DNA reads as TGTGCCAGCAGCACGACCCTGCAGGGGGCCTTAGTCTACGAGCAGTACGTC.

This clonotype was recorded a few times. This rearrangement joins TRBV6-5 to TRBJ1-2, with unresolved D. The germline CDR1 and CDR2 sequences are MNHEY and SVGAGI. This CDR3 region has 16 residues. V dropped 4 bases and J dropped 5 bases, with 20 bases sitting between them. CDR3 sequence (DNA): TGTGCCAGCAGTTCCCACCATGGTAGGGTCGAATATGGCTACACCTTC. Translating gives CASSSHHGRVEYGYTF.

The table lists this clonotype with a few counts. Given a much more abundant clone one base away, this may be a read error. In DNA, the CDR3 is TGTGCCAGCTCTGACAGGGGCAATGAGCAGTTCTTC. This sequence encodes CASSDRGNEQFF. The chain uses TRBV2 and TRBJ2-1; TRBD1 agrees at 8 bases. In germline, CDR1 is SNHLY, CDR2 FYNNEI. J was trimmed by 6 bases and V by 8 bases; bases with no gene match: 3. The CDR3 has 12 residues.

The V and J genes are TRBV28 and TRBJ2-7, with 12 nucleotides matching TRBD1. The V gene end was trimmed by 6 bases and the J gene end by 6 bases; junction bases not matched to a gene: 6. Germline V lookup: CDR1 MDHEN, CDR2 SYDVKM. The length of the CDR3 is 14 residues. CDR3 sequence (DNA): TGTGCCAGCAGCCCCGGGACAGGGGGCGGCGAGCAGTACGTC. It codes for CASSPGTGGGEQYV.

The J gene is TRBJ1-5, the V gene TRBV24-1; perhaps TRBD1 as D (6 bases). The CDR3 spans 13 residues. Germline loops: CDR1 KGHDR, CDR2 SFDVKD. With 10 bases removed from V and 6 bases from J, the gap between germline ends came to 15 bases. The CDR3 nucleotides are TGTGCCACTCAGGCGGGGGCGGCTCAGCCCCAGCATTTT. Translated: CATQAGAAQPQHF.

This chain connects TRBV20-1 to TRBJ2-7, with D perhaps TRBD2 (6 bases). The CDR3 is made up of 14 amino acids. The germline V and J ends were trimmed by 6 bases and 3 bases, with 18 bases remaining between them. From germline, CDR1 is DFQATT and CDR2 SNEGSKA (reference sequence). The CDR3 DNA reads TGCAGTGCAGGAGGGGTGGGCAGAAACTACGAGCAGTACGTC. Encoded protein: CSAGGVGRNYEQYV.

The rearrangement uses TRBV4-2 and TRBJ1-2, with a weak D call TRBD1 (5 bases). This CDR3 spans 15 amino acids. Germline V gene data show CDR1 as LGHNA and CDR2 as YNFKEQ. Trimming cost V 1 base and J 6 bases, with 15 bases left between them. The CDR3 loop reads CASSQGPGLPDGYTF. As DNA, the CDR3 is TGTGCCAGCAGCCAAGGTCCAGGGCTCCCTGATGGCTACACCTTC.

This clonotype was observed a few times. The chain has TRBV24-1 and TRBJ2-3; 8 bases are a match to TRBD2. Germline V CDR1 and CDR2: KGHDR, SFDVKD. The CDR3 has 15 amino acids. V lost 5 bases and J lost 6; bases outside the gene matches: 9. The CDR3 region is CATSARRGGGDTQYF. The CDR3 DNA reads as TGTGCCACCAGTGCCCGCCGCGGCGGGGGGGATACGCAGTATTTT.

There are a few counts of this clonotype. This sequence joins TRBV10-3 and TRBJ2-5; TRBD2 matches at 9 bases. V dropped 10 bases and J dropped 4; count of bases not matched to a gene: 19. Germline assignment: CDR1 ENHRY and CDR2 SYGVKD. The CDR3 totals 17 residues. CDR3 sequence (DNA): TGTGCCACCTCGGCCGGGATTAGCGGGGGAGGACGAGAGACCCAGTACTTC. Protein: CATSAGISGGGRETQYF.

There are a few counts of this clonotype. The chain carries TRBV7-9 and TRBJ2-2; D gene unclear. With 3 bases removed from V and 3 bases from J, the gap between germline ends came to 8 bases. CDR3 length: 14 amino acids. Germline CDR1 and CDR2: SEHNR and FQNEAQ (reference sequence). CDR3 protein: CASSLGLHTGELFF. The CDR3 coding sequence is TGTGCCAGCAGCTTGGGTTTGCACACCGGGGAGCTGTTTTTT.

A few counts support this clonotype. The chain joins TRBV5-1 to TRBJ2-1; TRBD2 might be the D (6 bases). Germline-derived CDR1 and CDR2 are SGHRS and YFSETQ. Trimming took off 4 bases at V and 15 bases at J, with 20 bases between the two ends. The CDR3 covers 13 residues. The CDR3 DNA reads as TGCGCCAGCAGCCTCGGGACTGACAACGATCTGTTCTTC. It specifies CASSLGTDNDLFF.

This clonotype showed up just a few times. This sequence joins TRBV30 and TRBJ2-7; D is perhaps TRBD1 (5 bases). CDR1 and CDR2 (germline): GTSNPN, SVGIG (reference sequence). CDR3 length equals 13 residues. Trimming shortened V by 0 bases and J by 5 bases, and 11 bases separated the two germline ends. DNA of the CDR3: TGTGCCTGGAGTGTAGCAGGGATCAACGAGCAGTACTTC. Translated, it gives CAWSVAGINEQYF.

The chain couples TRBV12-3 or TRBV12-4 to TRBJ1-1, with D tentatively TRBD1 (5 bases). Between the trimmed V and J ends, which lost 3 bases and 4 bases, there was a span of 15 bases. The CDR3 totals 15 residues. The CDR3 DNA follows: TGTGCCAGCAGTTTGGGCCTACACGGGGGCACTGAAGCTTTCTTT. Its translation is CASSLGLHGGTEAFF.

This clonotype was observed a single time. This sequence joins TRBV5-1 and TRBJ1-1; no reliable D call. This CDR3 is 12 amino acids long. Germline CDR1 reads SGHRS; CDR2 reads YFSETQ. V lost 1 base, J lost 5 bases, and 6 bases lay in between. For the CDR3, the DNA is TGCGCCAGCAGCTTGTCGGAAACTGAAGCTTTCTTT. Its protein is CASSLSETEAFF.

At least ten counts were recorded for this clonotype. The rearrangement links TRBV3-1 to TRBJ2-5; D perhaps matches TRBD2 (5 bases). CDR1 and CDR2 (germline): LGHDT, YNNKEL (reference sequence). This CDR3 contains 12 residues. Trimming stripped 7 bases from V and 5 bases from J, with 11 bases between. CDR3 DNA: TGTGCCAGCACCACTAGTGTCGAGACCCAGTACTTC. Translated: CASTTSVETQYF.